Sequencing of this T cell receptor (beta chain) was carried out in a study of T cells in Graves' hyperthyroidism and ophthalmopathy. Germline CDR1 is MDHEN and CDR2 is SYDVKM. The CDR3 is made up of 20 amino acids. With V trimmed by 6 bases and J by 2 bases, 22 bases remained unmatched. A remark on this clonotype: Antigen specificity is unknown.

The source material, RNA transcripts, was used to amplify TCR beta CDR3 regions. The TCR CDR3 was amplified in a first-round RT-PCR using the HTBI primer set. TCRdb reanalysed the multiplex PCR reads using MiXCR and keeps one entry per CDR3 protein. Here the sample spans about 640,000 distinct CDR3 sequences, 20% to 25% being singletons. Findings and limits, study-wide: Model-based prediction identified ophthalmopathy a median approximately 6.2 months prior to its onset. A 13 V-J model separated ophthalmopathy from stable hyperthyroidism.

Investigators excluded patients with uncontrolled infection, other autoimmune disease, pregnancy or lactation. The origin of this receptor is a man aged 30 to 39 with Graves' ophthalmopathy. Material: blood. The genes are TRBV28 and TRBJ2-5; 9 nucleotides line up with TRBD1. CDR3 region: CASSLGWGWDREDYQETQYF. The CDR3 DNA follows: TGTGCCAGCAGCCTCGGTTGGGGCTGGGACAGGGAGGATTATCAAGAGACCCAGTACTTC.